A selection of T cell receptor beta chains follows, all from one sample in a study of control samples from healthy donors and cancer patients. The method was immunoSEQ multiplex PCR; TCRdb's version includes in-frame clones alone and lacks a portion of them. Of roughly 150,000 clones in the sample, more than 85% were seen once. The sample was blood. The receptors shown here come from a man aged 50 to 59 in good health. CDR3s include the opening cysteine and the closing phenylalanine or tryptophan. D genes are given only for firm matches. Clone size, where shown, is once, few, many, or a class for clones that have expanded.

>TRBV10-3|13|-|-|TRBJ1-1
TGTGCCATCAGTGTGGATCTGAACACTGAAGCTTTCTTT
CAISVDLNTEAFF
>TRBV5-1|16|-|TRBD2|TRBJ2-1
TGCGCCAGCAGCCAAGCTAGCGGGGGGTCGTACAATGAGCAGTTCTTC
CASSQASGGSYNEQFF
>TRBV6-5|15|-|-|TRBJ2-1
TGTGCCAGCAGTAGACAGCCACCCTCCTACAATGAGCAGTTCTTC
CASSRQPPSYNEQFF
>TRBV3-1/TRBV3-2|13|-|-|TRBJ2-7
TGTGCCAGCAAAGGTAGCACCTCCTACGAGCAGTACTTC
CASKGSTSYEQYF
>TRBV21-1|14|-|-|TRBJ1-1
TGTGCCAGCAAGGTGGGAGGGATAGAAACTGAAGCTTTCTTT
CASKVGGIETEAFF
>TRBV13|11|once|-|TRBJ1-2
TGTGCCAGCAGCTCCAACGTGGGACAAACCTTC
CASSSNVGQTF
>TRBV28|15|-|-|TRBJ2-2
TGTGCCAGCAGTTTCGGGCTGACGAACACCGGGGAGCTGTTTTTT
CASSFGLTNTGELFF
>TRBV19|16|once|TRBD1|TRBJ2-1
TGTGCCAGTAGTATATTCGGAACAGGGGGCGGGAATGAGCAGTTCTTC
CASSIFGTGGGNEQFF
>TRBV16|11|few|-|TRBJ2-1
TGTGCCAGCAGCCCCAACAATGAGCAGTTCTTC
CASSPNNEQFF
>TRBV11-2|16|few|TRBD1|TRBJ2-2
TGTGCCAGCAGCCTCACAGGGACAGGGCGGGCCGGGGAGCTGTTTTTT
CASSLTGTGRAGELFF
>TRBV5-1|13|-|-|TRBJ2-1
TGCGCCAGCAGTCACGGGGATCCGGCTGAGCAGTTCTTC
CASSHGDPAEQFF
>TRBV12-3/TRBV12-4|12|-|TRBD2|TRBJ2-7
TGTGCCAGCAGTTTACTAGCGGGCCAGCAGTACTTC
CASSLLAGQQYF
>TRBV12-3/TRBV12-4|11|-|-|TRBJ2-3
TGTGCCAGCAGTTTGGTAGATACGCAGTATTTT
CASSLVDTQYF
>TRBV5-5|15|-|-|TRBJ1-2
TGTGCCAGCAGCTTGGGGGACGACACGGTAGGAGGCTACACCTTC
CASSLGDDTVGGYTF
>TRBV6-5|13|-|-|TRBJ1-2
TGTGCCAGCAGTAGGGAGGAAAACTATGGCTACACCTTC
CASSREENYGYTF
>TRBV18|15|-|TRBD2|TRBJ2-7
TGTGCCAGCTCACCGCCGTCGCTAGCGGGAGCCGAGCAGTACTTC
CASSPPSLAGAEQYF
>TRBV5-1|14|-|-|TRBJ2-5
TGCGCCAGCAGCCCTCTTACTTTACAAGAGACCCAGTACTTC
CASSPLTLQETQYF
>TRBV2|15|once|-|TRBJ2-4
TGTGCCAGCAGTGACGACAGCTCAGCCAAAAACATTCAGTACTTC
CASSDDSSAKNIQYF
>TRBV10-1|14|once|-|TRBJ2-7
TGCGCCAGCAGTGAGTCGACAGTAACCTACGAGCAGTACTTC
CASSESTVTYEQYF
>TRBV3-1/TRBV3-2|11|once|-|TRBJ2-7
TGTGCCAGCAGCCAGGGGCGCGAGCAGTACTTC
CASSQGREQYF
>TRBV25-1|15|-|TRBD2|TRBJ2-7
TGTGCCAGCAGTGAAATGACTAGCGGGAACTACGAGCAGTACTTC
CASSEMTSGNYEQYF
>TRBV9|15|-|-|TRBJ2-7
TGTGCCAGCAGCGTAGGAGGAGGGAGTAACTACGAGCAGTACTTC
CASSVGGGSNYEQYF
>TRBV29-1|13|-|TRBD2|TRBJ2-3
TGCAGTGCCGGGACTAGGTTGACAGATACGCAGTATTTT
CSAGTRLTDTQYF
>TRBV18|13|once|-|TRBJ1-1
TGTGCCAGCTCACCATCGGGGTTGGCTGAAGCTTTCTTT
CASSPSGLAEAFF
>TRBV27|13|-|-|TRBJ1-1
TGTGCCAGCAGGATTGCTAGGGGCACTGAAGCTTTCTTT
CASRIARGTEAFF
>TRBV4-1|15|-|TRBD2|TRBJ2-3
TGCGCCAGCAGCCAAGCCGGGACTAGCAAGGATACGCAGTATTTT
CASSQAGTSKDTQYF